A single sample gave rise to the 6 T cell receptor beta chains below, sequenced in a study of blood T cell repertoires in COVID-19. Measured with immunoSEQ multiplex PCR; TCRdb has only the in-frame clones, and not every one. The table has hundreds of thousands of clones, 86% seen once. What was sequenced was PBMCs or T cells enriched from blood (not recorded which). All receptors come from a woman in her fifties or sixties in a cohort exposed to, infected with or recovered from COVID-19 (not recorded which).

The chain couples TRBV30 to TRBJ1-6; no firm D call. The CDR3 loop spans 14 amino acids. The germline V gene has CDR1 GTSNPN and CDR2 SVGIG (reference sequence). V lost 2 bases and J 7 bases, leaving 12 bases between the germline ends. The CDR3 coding sequence is TGTGCCTGGAGTACGTACTATTACAATTCACCCCTCCACTTT. This encodes CAWSTYYYNSPLHF.

This clone was observed a handful of times. The CDR3 reads CASSLGGGGSEQFF. CDR3 nucleotide sequence: TGTGCCAGCAGCTTAGGGGGCGGGGGCAGTGAGCAGTTCTTC. The J gene is TRBJ2-1, the V gene TRBV11-2; perhaps TRBD2 as D (7 bases). The CDR3 spans 14 residues. CDR1 SGHAT and CDR2 FQNNGV come from the germline V gene. V was shortened by 1 base and J by 9 bases, with 13 bases between the two germline ends.

V is TRBV5-4 and J is TRBJ1-2, with 8 bases matching TRBD1. The V gene end was trimmed by 5 bases and the J gene end by 2 bases; junction bases not matched to a gene: 5. CDR1 is SGHNT, CDR2 YYREEE, per germline (reference sequence). There are 14 residues in the CDR3. This CDR3 is CASRRTGQNYGYTF. For the CDR3, the DNA is TGTGCCAGCAGGAGGACAGGGCAGAACTATGGCTACACCTTC.

The V call is TRBV30, the J call TRBJ1-4, with a weak D call TRBD1 (5 bases). Germline CDR1 and CDR2: GTSNPN and SVGIG (reference sequence). The CDR3 spans 14 residues. V was cut by 2 bases and J by 4 bases, with 11 bases left in between. CDR3 in DNA: TGTGCCTGGAGTCCCCAGGGAATTAATGAAAAACTGTTTTTT. This gives the protein CAWSPQGINEKLFF.

The V call is TRBV10-3, the J call TRBJ2-2; possibly TRBD2 for D (6 bases). The CDR3 is 16 residues long. V was pared by 10 bases and J by 4 bases, with 22 bases between. Germline V CDR1 and CDR2: ENHRY, SYGVKD. The CDR3 region is CATTDRDSLSTGELFF. CDR3 nucleotide sequence: TGTGCCACCACCGACCGGGACTCCCTATCCACCGGGGAGCTGTTTTTT.

The chain has TRBV5-4 and TRBJ1-6; D is ambiguous. Trimming stripped 2 bases from V and 7 bases from J, with 10 bases between. The CDR3 spans 14 residues. Germline CDR1 SGHNT, CDR2 YYREEE (reference sequence). The CDR3 here is CASSLPWENSPLHF. The CDR3 nucleotides read TGTGCCAGCAGCTTACCATGGGAGAATTCACCCCTCCACTTT.